The present T cell receptor beta chain was sequenced within a study of blood T cell repertoires in COVID-19. Some clones are missing from TCRdb's copy, which holds only in-frame ones; the method was immunoSEQ multiplex PCR. This table holds 50,000 to 70,000 clones, 91% found once. This CDR3 is built from 14 residues. Trimming pared 2 bases from V and 8 bases from J, leaving 14 bases between. The germline V gene has CDR1 SGHRS and CDR2 YFSETQ. The chain is built from TRBV5-1 and TRBJ2-4, with TRBD1 as a possible D gene (6 bases). Sequencing input: peripheral blood. The sequence came from a man between 60 and 70 years old with acute or convalescent COVID-19. The CDR3 DNA follows: TGCGCCAGCAGCTTTACTCCCGAGGGGGACATTCAGTACTTC. Protein product: CASSFTPEGDIQYF. The full variable domain, completed using reference TRBV5-1 and TRBJ2-4, is KAGVTQTPRYLIKTRGQQVTLSCSPISGHRSVSWYQQTPGQGLQFLFEYFSETQRNKGNFPGRFSGRQFSNSRSEMNVSTLELGDSALYLCASSFTPEGDIQYFGAGTRLSVL.